These 2 T cell receptor beta chains were sequenced from one sample in a study of cytomegalovirus exposure and HLA in healthy donors (dated by TCRdb to about 2017). Library prep was done by the immunoSEQ multiplex PCR assay. For the multiplex PCR, a mixture combining 60 forward primers for TCR Vbeta segments and 13 reverse primers for TCR Jbeta segments was used. Drawn from immuneACCESS, this table holds only the in-frame rearrangements with V and J called that TCRdb kept. Clones are partly lost; checked studies trace under half to an unresolved V gene and leave the rest unexplained. The sample table records about 100,000 clones; roughly 73% of these occur just once. The ten largest clones add up to under 4% of the sample. Material: PBMCs. The receptors shown here come from a woman aged 40 to 50 in good health and CMV-seronegative.

The V gene is TRBV7-7, the J gene TRBJ2-1, with D perhaps TRBD2 (6 bases). The V end lost 3 bases, the J end lost 4 bases, and 13 bases lay between the germline ends. The CDR3 extends over 15 amino acids. Germline values: CDR1 SSHAT, CDR2 FNYEAQ (reference sequence). The CDR3 nucleotides are TGTGCCAGCAGCTTGGGCACTAGCCTGTACAATGAGCAGTTCTTC. Its translation: CASSLGTSLYNEQFF.

The chain has TRBV4-3 and TRBJ2-1; possible D gene TRBD2, 5 bases. The CDR3 contains 16 residues. Germline loops: CDR1 LGHNA, CDR2 YSLEER. With 1 base removed from V and 4 bases from J, the gap between germline ends came to 14 bases. CDR3 in DNA: TGCGCCAGCAGCCAAGTGGGAGAGCTGGGTTACAATGAGCAGTTCTTC. This codes for CASSQVGELGYNEQFF.